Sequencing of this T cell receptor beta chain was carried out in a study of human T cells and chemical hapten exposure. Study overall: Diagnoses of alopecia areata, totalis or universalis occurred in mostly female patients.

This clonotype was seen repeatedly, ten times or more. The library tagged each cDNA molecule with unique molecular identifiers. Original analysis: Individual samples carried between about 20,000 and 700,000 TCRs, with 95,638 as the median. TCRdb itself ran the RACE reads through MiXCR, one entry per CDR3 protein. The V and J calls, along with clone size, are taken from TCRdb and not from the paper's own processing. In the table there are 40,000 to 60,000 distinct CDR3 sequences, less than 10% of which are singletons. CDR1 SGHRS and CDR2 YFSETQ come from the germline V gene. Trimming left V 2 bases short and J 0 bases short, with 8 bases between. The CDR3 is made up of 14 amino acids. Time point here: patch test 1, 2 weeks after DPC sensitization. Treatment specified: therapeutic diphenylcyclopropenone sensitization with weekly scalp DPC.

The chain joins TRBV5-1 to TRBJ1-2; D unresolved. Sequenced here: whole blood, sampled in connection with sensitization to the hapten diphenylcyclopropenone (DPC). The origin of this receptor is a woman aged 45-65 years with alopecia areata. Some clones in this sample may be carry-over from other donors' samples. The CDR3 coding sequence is TGCGCCAGCAGCTTACAGACTTCTAACTATGGCTACACCTTC. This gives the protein CASSLQTSNYGYTF.